This T cell receptor beta chain emerged from a study of T cell responses to AZD1222 COVID-19 vaccine. Profiling relied on immunoSEQ multiplex PCR, and the TCRdb table lists in-frame clones only, not all of them. The sample lists around 110,000 clones, approximately 85% seen once, with 3% to 4% in the top ten. Details on this clone: The antigen remains unidentified.

Germline lookup yields CDR1 SEHNR and CDR2 FQNEAQ (reference sequence). The length of the CDR3 is 13 residues. V gave up 2 bases and J gave up 2 bases, with 7 bases separating them. General study points: Sampled repertoires all dated from after the peak T cell response. The donors showed a predominance of white British ancestry and of females, with possible underestimation of clonal diversity. Recipients of AZD1222 seropositive at baseline numbered only 6 or 7.

The chain has TRBV7-9 and TRBJ2-7; D might be TRBD2 (6 bases). This clonotype was sampled from an adult in good health. Material: peripheral blood, obtained on day 0 of MenACWY control vaccination. The CDR3 sequence is CASSLRETYEQYF. CDR3 in DNA: TGTGCCAGCAGCTTACGGGAGACCTACGAGCAGTACTTC.